A selection of T cell receptor beta chains follows, all from one sample in a study of molecular identifiers for immune sequencing clone quantification. In TCRdb, the PCR reads were re-called with MiXCR into one record per CDR3 protein. This table holds about half a million distinct CDR3 sequences, 25% found once. The sample was naive CD8+ T cells from blood, with Jurkat cell RNA spiked in. These receptors came from a human donor in good health. Some libraries in this study had Jurkat cell RNA spiked in. Each CDR3 is given with its conserved first and last residue. The D gene is left open where the match is weak. Only some rows state a clone size, as once, few, many or a class for expanded clones.

V gene	clone size	D gene	J gene	CDR3 DNA	CDR3 protein
TRBV7-9	.	TRBD2	TRBJ2-7	TGTGCCAGCAGCTCCGATAGCGGGGGACCCTACGAGCAGTACTTC	CASSSDSGGPYEQYF
TRBV19	.	TRBD1	TRBJ2-7	TGTGCCAGTAGTAGGGACAGGTTTGACGAGCAGTACTTC	CASSRDRFDEQYF
TRBV2	.	TRBD1	TRBJ2-2	TGTGCCAGCAATCTCTGGGGACAGTTGAACACCGGGGAGCTGTTTTTT	CASNLWGQLNTGELFF
TRBV12-3/TRBV12-4	.	.	TRBJ2-7	TGTGCCAGCAGTCCGGGACACCCCTCCCTGGAGCAGTACTTC	CASSPGHPSLEQYF
TRBV20-1	few	TRBD1	TRBJ2-3	TGCGGTTGGAAGCCCGGGACAGGGAACCCGGGCCCATCCACAGATACGCAGTATTTT	CGWKPGTGNPGPSTDTQYF
TRBV7-9	many	TRBD2	TRBJ2-3	TGTGCCAGCAGCTTTAGCGGGGGACGCACAGATACGCAGTATTTT	CASSFSGGRTDTQYF
TRBV5-4	many	.	TRBJ2-1	TGTGCCAGCAGCTTCAACGACCGCGGCAATGAGCAGTTCTTC	CASSFNDRGNEQFF
TRBV14	few	.	TRBJ2-2	TGTGCCAGCAGCCAAGATCAAGTCACCGGGGAGCTGTTTTTT	CASSQDQVTGELFF
TRBV7-9	many	TRBD2	TRBJ2-7	TGTGCCAGCAGCTTAGCGGCGGGAGAGGTCCACGAGCAGTACTTC	CASSLAAGEVHEQYF
TRBV27	.	.	TRBJ1-1	TGTGCCAGCAGTTTTCAGGGGCGGGACACTGAAGCTTTCTTT	CASSFQGRDTEAFF
TRBV12-3/TRBV12-4	few	.	TRBJ2-1	TGTGCCAGCACCAATTCGGGTCCTCGTACTGAGCAGTTCTTC	CASTNSGPRTEQFF
TRBV6-5	.	TRBD2	TRBJ2-7	TGTGCCAGCCTAAGCGGGAGCTCCTACGAGCAGTACTTC	CASLSGSSYEQYF
TRBV12-3/TRBV12-4	few	.	TRBJ2-7	TGTGCCAGCAGCCCCGCTGGACACCTCCAAAAGGGCGAGCAGTACTTC	CASSPAGHLQKGEQYF
TRBV7-9	few	.	TRBJ2-3	TGTGCCATCGAAACCTGGGGACGCGGGGCAGATACGCAGTATTTT	CAIETWGRGADTQYF
TRBV3-1	.	.	TRBJ1-5	TGTGCCAGCAGGGAGACAAGCAGGGTCAGGACCCAGCATTTT	CASRETSRVRTQHF
TRBV30	.	TRBD1	TRBJ1-5	TGTGCCTGGCAGGACAGGGGTCAGCCCCAGCAATTT	CAWQDRGQPQQF
TRBV13	.	.	TRBJ2-2	TGTGCCAGCAGCTTCCGTAACACCGGGGAGCTGTTTTTT	CASSFRNTGELFF
TRBV2	few	.	TRBJ1-2	TGTGCCAGCCGCGGAAGGGGCTATGGCTACACCTTC	CASRGRGYGYTF
TRBV7-2	few	TRBD2	TRBJ2-7	TGTGCCAGCAGCTTAGCGGGACTAGCGGGAGGTTACTACGAGCAGTACTTC	CASSLAGLAGGYYEQYF
TRBV11-2	many	.	TRBJ2-1	TGTGCCAGCAGCTTAGGTGGAGGAGGCAATGAGCAGTTCTTC	CASSLGGGGNEQFF
TRBV19	many	.	TRBJ1-1	TGTGCCAGTAGTATAGTGACAGACACTGAAGCTTTCTTT	CASSIVTDTEAFF
TRBV29-1	.	.	TRBJ1-3	TGCAGCGGCGTCCTCTCTGGAAACACCATATATTTT	CSGVLSGNTIYF
TRBV11-1	few	.	TRBJ2-7	TGTGCCAGCAGCCCACCCAGGGGGGGCTCCTACGAGCAGTACTTC	CASSPPRGGSYEQYF
TRBV29-1	many	.	TRBJ2-3	TGCAGCGTTCCCCCGGGGACAGATACGCAGTATTTT	CSVPPGTDTQYF
TRBV4-3	many	.	TRBJ1-3	TGCGCCAGCAGCCAAGATTCCCCGGCAGGGAGCTCTGGAAACACCATATATTTT	CASSQDSPAGSSGNTIYF
TRBV27	.	TRBD1	TRBJ1-2	TGTGCCAGCAGTCAAGGACAGGGCTATGGCTACACCTTC	CASSQGQGYGYTF
TRBV29-1	many	.	TRBJ2-1	TGCAGCGCTGAGGTCCTAGGGAATGAGCAGTTCTTC	CSAEVLGNEQFF
TRBV27	.	TRBD2	TRBJ2-6	TGTGCCAGCAGGGAAAACGGGGGGTCTGGGGCCAACGTCCTGACTTTC	CASRENGGSGANVLTF
TRBV28	few	TRBD1	TRBJ2-7	TGTGCCAGCAGTTTTGTGACAGGGGGAGAGCAGTACTTC	CASSFVTGGEQYF
TRBV7-9	few	.	TRBJ2-2	TGTGCCAGCAGTCCTTTGGTGGACTACCGATGGACCGGGGGGCTGTTTTTT	CASSPLVDYRWTGGLFF
TRBV5-1	many	.	TRBJ2-7	TGCGCCAGCAGTTGGTCCGGCGGCGGCTACGAGCAGTACTTC	CASSWSGGGYEQYF
TRBV7-7	.	.	TRBJ2-2	TGTGCCAGCAGCCCCCTATCCACCCCCGGGGAGCTGTTTTTT	CASSPLSTPGELFF